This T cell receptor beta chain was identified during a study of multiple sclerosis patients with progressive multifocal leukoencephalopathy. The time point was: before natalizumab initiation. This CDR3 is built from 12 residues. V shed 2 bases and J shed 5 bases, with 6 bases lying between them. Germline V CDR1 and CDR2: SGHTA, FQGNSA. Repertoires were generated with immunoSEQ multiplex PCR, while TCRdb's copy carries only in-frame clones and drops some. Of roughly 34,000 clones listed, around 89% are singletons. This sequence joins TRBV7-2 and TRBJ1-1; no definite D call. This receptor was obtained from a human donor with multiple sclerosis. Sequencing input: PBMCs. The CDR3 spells CASSLWRTEAFF. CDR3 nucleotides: TGTGCCAGCAGCTTATGGCGAACTGAAGCTTTCTTT.